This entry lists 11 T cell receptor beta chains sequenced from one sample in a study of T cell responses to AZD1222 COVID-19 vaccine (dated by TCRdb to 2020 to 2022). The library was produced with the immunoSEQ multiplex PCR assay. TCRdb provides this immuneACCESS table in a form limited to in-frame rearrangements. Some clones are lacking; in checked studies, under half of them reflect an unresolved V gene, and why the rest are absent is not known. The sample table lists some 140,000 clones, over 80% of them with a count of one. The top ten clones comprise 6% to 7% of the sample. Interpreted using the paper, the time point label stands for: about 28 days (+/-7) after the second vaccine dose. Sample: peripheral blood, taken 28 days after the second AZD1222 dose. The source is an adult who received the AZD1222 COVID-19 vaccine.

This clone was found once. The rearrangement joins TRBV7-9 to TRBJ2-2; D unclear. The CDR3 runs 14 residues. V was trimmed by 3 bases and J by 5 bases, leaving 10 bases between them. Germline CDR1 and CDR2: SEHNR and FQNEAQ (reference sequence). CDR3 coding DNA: TGTGCCAGCAGCTTTGGGGATTGGACCGGGGAGCTGTTTTTT. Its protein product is CASSFGDWTGELFF. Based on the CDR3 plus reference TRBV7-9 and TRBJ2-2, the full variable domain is DTGVSQNPRHKITKRGQNVTFRCDPISEHNRLYWYRQTLGQGPEFLTYFQNEAQLEKSRLLSDRFSAERPKGSFSTLEIQRTEQGDSAMYLCASSFGDWTGELFFGEGSRLTVL.

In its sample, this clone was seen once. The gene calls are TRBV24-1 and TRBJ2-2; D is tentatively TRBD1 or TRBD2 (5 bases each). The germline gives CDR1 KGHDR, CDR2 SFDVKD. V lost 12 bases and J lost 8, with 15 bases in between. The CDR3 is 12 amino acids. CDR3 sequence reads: CASRDPGGELFF. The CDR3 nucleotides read TGTGCCTCCCGGGACCCAGGAGGGGAGCTGTTTTTT.

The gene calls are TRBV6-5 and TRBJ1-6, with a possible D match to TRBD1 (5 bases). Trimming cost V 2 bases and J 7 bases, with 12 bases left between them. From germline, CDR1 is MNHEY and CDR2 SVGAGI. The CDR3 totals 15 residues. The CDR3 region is CASSYLTGFNSPLHF. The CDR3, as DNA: TGTGCCAGCAGTTACCTAACAGGCTTCAATTCACCCCTCCACTTT.

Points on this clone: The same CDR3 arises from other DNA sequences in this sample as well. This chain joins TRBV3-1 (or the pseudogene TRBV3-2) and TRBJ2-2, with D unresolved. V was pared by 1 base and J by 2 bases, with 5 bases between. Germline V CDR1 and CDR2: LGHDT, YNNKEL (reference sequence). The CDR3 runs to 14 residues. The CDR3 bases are TGTGCCAGCAGCCAAGGGGGAAACACCGGGGAGCTGTTTTTT. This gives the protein CASSQGGNTGELFF.

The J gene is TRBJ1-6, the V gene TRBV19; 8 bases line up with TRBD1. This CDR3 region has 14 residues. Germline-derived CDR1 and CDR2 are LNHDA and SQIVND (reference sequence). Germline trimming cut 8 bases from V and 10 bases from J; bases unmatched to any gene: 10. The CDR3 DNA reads TGTGCCAGTCGTGAGACAGGGGCCTACTCACCCCTCCACTTT. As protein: CASRETGAYSPLHF.

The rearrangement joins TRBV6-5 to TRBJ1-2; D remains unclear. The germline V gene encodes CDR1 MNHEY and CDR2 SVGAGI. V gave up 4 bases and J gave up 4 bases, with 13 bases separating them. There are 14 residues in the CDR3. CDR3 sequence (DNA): TGTGCCAGCAGTTCCGCGGACCGGAGCTATGGCTACACCTTC. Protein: CASSSADRSYGYTF.

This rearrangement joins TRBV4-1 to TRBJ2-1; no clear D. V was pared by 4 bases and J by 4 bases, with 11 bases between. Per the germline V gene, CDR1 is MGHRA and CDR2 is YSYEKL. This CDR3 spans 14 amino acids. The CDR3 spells CASSPRISYNEQFF. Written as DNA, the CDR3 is TGCGCCAGCAGCCCAAGAATCTCGTACAATGAGCAGTTCTTC.

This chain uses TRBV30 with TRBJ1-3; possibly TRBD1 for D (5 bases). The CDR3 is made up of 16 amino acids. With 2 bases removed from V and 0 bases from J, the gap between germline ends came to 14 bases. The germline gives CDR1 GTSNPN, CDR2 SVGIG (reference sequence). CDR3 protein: CAWSLGGAPSGNTIYF. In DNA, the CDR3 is TGTGCCTGGAGTCTCGGGGGAGCGCCCTCTGGAAACACCATATATTTT.

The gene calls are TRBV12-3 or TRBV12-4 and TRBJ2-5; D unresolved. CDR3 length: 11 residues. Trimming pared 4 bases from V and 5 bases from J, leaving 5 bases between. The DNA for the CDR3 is TGTGCCAGCAGTTCAGAGGAGACCCAGTACTTC. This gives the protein CASSSEETQYF.

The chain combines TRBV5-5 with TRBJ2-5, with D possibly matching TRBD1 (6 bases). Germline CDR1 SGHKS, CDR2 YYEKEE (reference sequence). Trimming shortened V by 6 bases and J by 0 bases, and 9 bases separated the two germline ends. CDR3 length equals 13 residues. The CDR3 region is CASTPGDQETQYF. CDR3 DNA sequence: TGTGCCAGCACCCCAGGGGACCAAGAGACCCAGTACTTC.

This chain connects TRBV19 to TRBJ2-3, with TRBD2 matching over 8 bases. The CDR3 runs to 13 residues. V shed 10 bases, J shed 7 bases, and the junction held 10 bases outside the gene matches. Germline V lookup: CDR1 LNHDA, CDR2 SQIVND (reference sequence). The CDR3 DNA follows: TGTGCCACCGCCGCCGGACTAGCCAATACGCAGTATTTT. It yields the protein CATAAGLANTQYF. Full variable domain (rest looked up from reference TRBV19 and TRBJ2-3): DGGITQSPKYLFRKEGQNVTLSCEQNLNHDAMYWYRQDPGQGLRLIYYSQIVNDFQKGDIAEGYSVSREKKESFPLTVTSAQKNPTAFYLCATAAGLANTQYFGPGTRLTVL.